Listed below are T cell receptor beta chains from one sample, sequenced in a study of CD8+CD57+ T cells in acquired aplastic anemia. Each CDR3 protein is one row after TCRdb ran MiXCR on the reads. The data hold 170,000 or so distinct CDR3 sequences, with 55% to 65% observed a single time. The sample consisted of sorted CD4+, CD8+, or CD8+CD57+ T cells (not recorded which) from PBMCs. Receptor source: a human donor with aplastic anemia. Each CDR3 is given with its conserved first and last residue. Fields, in order: V gene, J gene, CDR3 protein.

>TRBV7-6|TRBJ2-7
CASSLGTAPGEQYF
>TRBV2|TRBJ2-7
CASSPGLAGGPAVGQYF
>TRBV19|TRBJ1-1
CASMLAGNNEAFF
>TRBV11-3|TRBJ2-2
CASSAGQGELFF
>TRBV7-8|TRBJ1-1
CASSLVSGGDTAFF
>TRBV6-1|TRBJ1-2
CASSEGGEVSSYTF
>TRBV7-9|TRBJ2-6
CASSRTAPTEMGSGANVLTF
>TRBV19|TRBJ2-3
CASSPTGGSTDTQYF
>TRBV9|TRBJ2-7
CASSVVASSYEQYF
>TRBV20-1|TRBJ1-1
CSAREVMVAFF
>TRBV20-1|TRBJ1-6
CSARGGYNSPLHF
>TRBV19|TRBJ2-7
CASSILSQGGLYEQYF
>TRBV5-5|TRBJ1-2
CASSFPSGEGNYGYTF
>TRBV10-1|TRBJ2-2
CASREQGNTGELFF
>TRBV19|TRBJ1-4
CASSGRGQGAEKLFF
>TRBV7-9|TRBJ1-1
CASSHRDRLLEAFF
>TRBV27|TRBJ2-3
CASRPGAYPTDTQYF
>TRBV2|TRBJ2-2
CASSGDTNTGELFF
>TRBV2|TRBJ1-2
CASSQDRGIDYTF
>TRBV3-1|TRBJ2-7
CASSQEYLAREQYF
>TRBV10-3|TRBJ2-7
CAISEAGGTYEQYF
>TRBV7-6|TRBJ2-5
CASSLRGQGETQYF
>TRBV5-1|TRBJ2-7
CASSQNTACYEQYF
>TRBV24-1|TRBJ2-7
CATSGRLSYEQYF
>TRBV7-9|TRBJ1-1
CASGRVGTEAFF
>TRBV11-2|TRBJ2-1
CASSLDWRPEQFF
>TRBV7-2|TRBJ2-3
CASSSRLDQSTDTQYF
>TRBV9|TRBJ1-1
CASSVDPGQNTEAFF
>TRBV7-2|TRBJ2-7
CASSYSGLIPLYEQYF
>TRBV29-1|TRBJ2-3
CSVEDPPGTDTDTQYF
>TRBV6-7|TRBJ2-4
CASSFRPLGAKNIQYF
>TRBV19|TRBJ1-5
CATGTGGKPQHF
>TRBV25-1|TRBJ1-2
CASRPSTGGVAGYTF
>TRBV5-4|TRBJ2-3
CASSRDRDRYTDTQYF
>TRBV7-9|TRBJ2-7
CASSFVDGSYEQYF
>TRBV10-3|TRBJ2-7
CAISETGGSAYEQYF
>TRBV2|TRBJ2-7
CASSLRGGGAYEQYF
>TRBV10-3|TRBJ1-3
CAISDGVGNTIYF
>TRBV20-1|TRBJ2-7
CSARQGNEQYF
>TRBV5-6|TRBJ1-4
CASHLAVAGGEKLFF
>TRBV2|TRBJ1-2
CASTEGGGYTF
>TRBV7-9|TRBJ2-5
CASSEPGGYTQYF
>TRBV6-1|TRBJ1-1
CASSGRGYNTEAFF
>TRBV3-1|TRBJ2-7
CASSQFRGEQYF
>TRBV2|TRBJ2-2
CASKLDVGELFF